A single sample is the source of the 5 T cell receptor beta chains below, sequenced in a study of blood T cell repertoires in COVID-19. Profiled with immunoSEQ multiplex PCR; TCRdb holds only in-frame clones, not every one. Of a few hundred thousand clones in the sample, roughly 85% were seen once. Sequencing input: peripheral blood. Receptor source: a middle-aged man with acute or convalescent COVID-19.

The chain carries TRBV29-1 and TRBJ2-3, with 9 nucleotides matching TRBD1. CDR1 is SQVTM and CDR2 is ANQGSEA in the germline V gene. The V and J ends lost 3 bases and 5 bases, in that order; junction bases with no gene match: 6. CDR3 length equals 14 residues. The DNA of the CDR3 is TGCAGCGTTGATGGGACAGGGATAATAGATACGCAGTATTTT. Translated, it gives CSVDGTGIIDTQYF.

J is TRBJ1-5 and V is TRBV2; D possibly corresponds to TRBD1 (6 bases). This CDR3 has 15 amino acids. Germline CDR1 SNHLY, CDR2 FYNNEI. The V gene lost 6 bases and the J gene lost 7 bases, with 19 bases spanning the gap. DNA of the CDR3: TGTGCCAGCAGCGGGGGGTTCGGGACAAACCAGCCCCAGCATTTT. This codes for CASSGGFGTNQPQHF.

The rearrangement joins TRBV9 to TRBJ1-3; D is undetermined. V lost 3 bases and J lost 3, with 10 bases in between. Per the germline V gene, CDR1 is SGDLS and CDR2 is YYNGEE. The CDR3 covers 14 residues. CDR3 amino acids: CASSDANSGNTIYF. The CDR3 region has the DNA TGTGCCAGCAGCGATGCCAACAGTGGAAACACCATATATTTT.

This sequence joins TRBV3-1 (or the pseudogene TRBV3-2) and TRBJ2-5, with 10 positions matching TRBD1. The CDR3 is 15 residues long. CDR1 is LGHDT, CDR2 YNNKEL, per germline (reference sequence). V lost 3 bases and J lost 3; bases outside the gene matches: 4. As DNA, the CDR3 is TGTGCCAGCAGCCATACCGGGACAGGGGAAGAGACCCAGTACTTC. It codes for CASSHTGTGEETQYF.

This CDR3 is CASSEAGGPYEQYF. The CDR3 DNA is TGTGCCAGCAGTGAGGCAGGGGGCCCGTACGAGCAGTACTTC. V gene TRBV6-1 combines with J gene TRBJ2-7, with 8 bases matching TRBD1. Germline values: CDR1 MNHNS, CDR2 SASEGT. V shed 3 bases and J 4 bases; nucleotides not matched to a gene: 5. The CDR3 has 14 amino acids.